The rows below give T cell receptor beta chains drawn from one sample of a study of shared clonotypes between healthy human individuals. This table comes from immunoSEQ multiplex PCR, and its TCRdb copy is limited to in-frame clones, with some not included. The sample records around 1.6 million clones, 95% to 99% being singletons. The source material was naive CD4+ T cells sorted from blood. All receptors derive from a young man in good health. The CDR3 runs from the conserved cysteine through the conserved F or W. A D gene is named only where the DNA matches it firmly. Size is omitted from some rows. Given values are once, few, many or a class for expanded clones.

>14|TRBJ2-2|-|TRBV27|few
CASTRRTNTGELFF
TGTGCCAGCACCCGGCGGACGAACACCGGGGAGCTGTTTTTT
>14|TRBJ1-1|-|TRBV7-9|-
CASSLVSEDTEAFF
TGTGCCAGCAGCTTAGTTTCTGAAGACACTGAAGCTTTCTTT
>14|TRBJ2-7|TRBD1|TRBV6-6|-
CASSYSDRGYEQYF
TGTGCCAGCAGTTACAGTGACAGGGGCTACGAGCAGTACTTC
>15|TRBJ2-1|TRBD2|TRBV19|-
CASSIAGTSSSEQFF
TGTGCCAGTAGTATAGCTGGGACTAGCTCTAGTGAGCAGTTCTTC
>15|TRBJ2-7|-|TRBV28|-
CASVPKWDNSYEQYF
TGTGCCAGCGTCCCGAAGTGGGACAACTCCTACGAGCAGTACTTC
>15|TRBJ2-1|TRBD1|TRBV7-9|-
CASSQTGAGGNEQFF
TGTGCCAGCAGCCAGACAGGGGCAGGCGGCAATGAGCAGTTCTTC
>17|TRBJ2-3|TRBD1|TRBV11-2|-
CASSSTGTGGVTDTQYF
TGTGCCAGCAGCTCGACCGGGACAGGGGGCGTTACAGATACGCAGTATTTT
>13|TRBJ2-5|TRBD2|TRBV7-9|-
CASNVGRGETQYF
TGTGCCAGCAACGTCGGGAGGGGGGAGACCCAGTACTTC
>14|TRBJ2-7|TRBD1|TRBV15|once
CATSEGGSLYEQYF
TGTGCCACCAGCGAAGGGGGCTCCCTCTACGAGCAGTACTTC
>13|TRBJ2-7|TRBD2|TRBV27|once
CASSWGTSGSQYF
TGTGCCAGCAGTTGGGGGACTAGCGGGAGTCAGTACTTC
>15|TRBJ2-5|-|TRBV15|-
CATSGVGTRTETQYF
TGTGCCACCAGCGGTGTTGGCACACGGACGGAGACCCAGTACTTC
>14|TRBJ2-7|-|TRBV4-1|once
CASSREAGPYEQYF
TGCGCCAGCAGCCGCGAGGCGGGGCCCTACGAGCAGTACTTC
>16|TRBJ1-5|TRBD1|TRBV28|-
CASSSTLGQGRQPQHF
TGTGCCAGCAGTTCCACCCTAGGACAGGGACGTCAGCCCCAGCATTTT
>15|TRBJ2-7|TRBD2|TRBV18|-
CASSPLSGRDYEQYF
TGTGCCAGCTCACCTCTTAGCGGGAGGGACTACGAGCAGTACTTC
>17|TRBJ2-4|-|TRBV18|-
CASSPLMGGIPPSIQYF
TGTGCCAGCTCACCACTTATGGGCGGGATCCCACCAAGCATTCAGTACTTC
>17|TRBJ2-7|TRBD2|TRBV27|-
CASSLTVAGVGPYEQYF
TGTGCCAGCAGTTTAACAGTAGCGGGAGTGGGGCCCTACGAGCAGTACTTC
>15|TRBJ2-7|TRBD1|TRBV5-4|once
CASSSKRDRDYEQYF
TGTGCCAGCAGCTCGAAAAGGGACAGAGACTACGAGCAGTACTTC
>17|TRBJ2-3|TRBD1|TRBV6-1|-
CASSVQGAPASTDTQYF
TGTGCCAGCAGTGTTCAGGGGGCACCCGCTAGCACAGATACGCAGTATTTT
>14|TRBJ2-7|-|TRBV5-5|-
CASSSRVNGNEQYF
TGTGCCAGCAGCAGCAGGGTAAACGGGAATGAGCAGTACTTC
>15|TRBJ1-4|-|TRBV25-1|-
CASSESLGGSEKLFF
TGTGCCAGCAGTGAAAGTCTCGGGGGAAGTGAAAAACTGTTTTTT
>14|TRBJ1-2|-|TRBV5-6|-
CASSLLRQNYGYTF
TGTGCCAGCAGCTTGCTCCGACAGAACTATGGCTACACCTTC
>20|TRBJ2-2|TRBD2|TRBV7-6|-
CASSLLAAGTSGSFTGELFF
TGTGCCAGCAGCTTACTAGCGGCCGGGACTAGCGGGAGTTTCACCGGGGAGCTGTTTTTT
>17|TRBJ1-4|-|TRBV30|-
CAWSANPLGDTNEKLFF
TGTGCCTGGAGTGCCAACCCATTGGGGGATACTAATGAAAAACTGTTTTTT